This T cell receptor beta chain is drawn from a study of breast tumors, draining lymph nodes, adjacent tissues. TCRdb reprocessed the multiplex PCR reads with MiXCR, giving one entry per CDR3 protein. The repertoire holds about 270,000 distinct CDR3 sequences, with over 30% as singletons. The lymph nodes were axillary draining lymph nodes from breast cancer patients. Worth noting for this clonotype: A read error may explain this, as a much larger clone is one base away.

This TCR was sampled from a female donor with breast cancer. Some clones in this sample may be carry-over from other donors' samples. Sequenced sample: axillary lymph node tissue.

The CDR3 sequence: CTSGFRVTGELFF. In nucleotides, the CDR3 is TGTACTAGTGGTTTCAGGGTCACCGGGGAGCTGTTTTTT. The V gene is TRBV12-5, the J gene TRBJ2-2; TRBD1 or TRBD2 may be the D gene (5 bases each). Germline CDR1 is LGHNT and CDR2 is FRNRAP. The CDR3 sequence is 13 residues long.